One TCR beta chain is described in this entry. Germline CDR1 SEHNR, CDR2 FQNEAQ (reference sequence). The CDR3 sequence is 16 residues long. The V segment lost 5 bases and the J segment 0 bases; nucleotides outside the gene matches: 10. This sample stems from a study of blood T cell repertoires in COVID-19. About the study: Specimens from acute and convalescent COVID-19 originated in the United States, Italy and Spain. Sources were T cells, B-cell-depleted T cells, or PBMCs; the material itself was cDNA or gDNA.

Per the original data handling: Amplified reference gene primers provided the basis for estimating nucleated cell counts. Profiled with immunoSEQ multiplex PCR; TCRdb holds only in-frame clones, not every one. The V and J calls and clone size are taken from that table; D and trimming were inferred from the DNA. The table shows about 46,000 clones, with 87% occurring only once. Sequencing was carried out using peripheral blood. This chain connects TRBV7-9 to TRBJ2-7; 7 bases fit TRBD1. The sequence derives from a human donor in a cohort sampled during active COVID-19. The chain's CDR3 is CASSPRQGPLSYEQYF. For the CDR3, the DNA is TGTGCCAGCAGCCCCCGACAGGGCCCCCTCTCCTACGAGCAGTACTTC.